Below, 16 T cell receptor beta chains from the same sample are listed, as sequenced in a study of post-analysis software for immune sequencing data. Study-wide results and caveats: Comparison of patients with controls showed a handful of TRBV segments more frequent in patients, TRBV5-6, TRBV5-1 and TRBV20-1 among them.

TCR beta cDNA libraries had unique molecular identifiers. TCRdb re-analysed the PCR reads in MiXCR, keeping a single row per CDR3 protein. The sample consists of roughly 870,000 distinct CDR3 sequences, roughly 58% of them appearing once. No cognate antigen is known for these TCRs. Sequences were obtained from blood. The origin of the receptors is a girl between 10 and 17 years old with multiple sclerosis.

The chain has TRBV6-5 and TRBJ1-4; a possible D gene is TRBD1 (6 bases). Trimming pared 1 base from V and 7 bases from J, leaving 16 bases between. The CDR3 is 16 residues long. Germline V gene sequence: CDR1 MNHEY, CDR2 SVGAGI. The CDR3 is CASSYLPSVRGEKLFF. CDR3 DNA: TGTGCCAGCAGTTACTTACCATCAGTCAGGGGTGAAAAACTGTTTTTT.

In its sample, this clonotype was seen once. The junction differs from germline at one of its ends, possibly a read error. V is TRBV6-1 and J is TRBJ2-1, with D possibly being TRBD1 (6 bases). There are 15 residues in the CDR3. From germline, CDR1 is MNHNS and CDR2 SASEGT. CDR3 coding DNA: TGTGCCAGCAGTCCCAGGCAGGGGCGCCACAATGAACAGTTCTTC. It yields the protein CASSPRQGRHNEQFF.

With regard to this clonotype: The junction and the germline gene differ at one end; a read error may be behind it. The CDR3 region is CTSSLAARYEQYF. CDR3 coding DNA: TGCACCAGCAGCTTGGCAGCTAGGTACGAGCAGTACTTC. The chain combines TRBV5-1 with TRBJ2-7; D unclear. Germline V gene sequence: CDR1 SGHRS, CDR2 YFSETQ. CDR3 length: 13 amino acids.

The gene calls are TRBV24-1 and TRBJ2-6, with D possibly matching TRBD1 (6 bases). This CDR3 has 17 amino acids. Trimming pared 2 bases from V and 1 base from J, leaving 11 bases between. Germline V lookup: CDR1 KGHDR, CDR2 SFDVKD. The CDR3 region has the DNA TGTGCCACCAGTGATTCGTCTGACAGGTCTGGGGCCAACGTCCTGACTTTC. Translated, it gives CATSDSSDRSGANVLTF.

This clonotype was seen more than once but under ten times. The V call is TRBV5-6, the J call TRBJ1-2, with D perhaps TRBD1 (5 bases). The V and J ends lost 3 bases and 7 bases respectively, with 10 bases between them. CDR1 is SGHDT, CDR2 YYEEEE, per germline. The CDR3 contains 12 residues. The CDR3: CASSYSGFGYTF. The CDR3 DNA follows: TGTGCCAGCAGCTACTCAGGGTTTGGCTACACCTTC.

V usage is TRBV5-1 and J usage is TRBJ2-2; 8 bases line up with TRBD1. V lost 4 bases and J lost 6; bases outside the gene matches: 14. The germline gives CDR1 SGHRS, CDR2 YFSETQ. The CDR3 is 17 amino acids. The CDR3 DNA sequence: TGCGCCAGCAGCGGCGGAAGACAGGGGATGGGCGCCGGGGAGCTGTTTTTT. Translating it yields CASSGGRQGMGAGELFF.

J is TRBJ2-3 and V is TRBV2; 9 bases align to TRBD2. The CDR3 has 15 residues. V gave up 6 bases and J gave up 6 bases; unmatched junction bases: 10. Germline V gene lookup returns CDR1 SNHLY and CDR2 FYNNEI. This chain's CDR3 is CASRRRAGGADTQYF. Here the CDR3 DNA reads TGTGCCAGCAGACGTCGAGCGGGGGGAGCGGATACGCAGTATTTT.

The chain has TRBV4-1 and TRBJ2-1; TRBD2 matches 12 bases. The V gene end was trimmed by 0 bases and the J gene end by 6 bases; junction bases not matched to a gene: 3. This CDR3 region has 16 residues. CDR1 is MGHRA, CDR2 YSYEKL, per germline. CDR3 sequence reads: CASSQESGLAGNEQFF. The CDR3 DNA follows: TGCGCCAGCAGCCAAGAATCGGGACTAGCGGGCAATGAGCAGTTCTTC.

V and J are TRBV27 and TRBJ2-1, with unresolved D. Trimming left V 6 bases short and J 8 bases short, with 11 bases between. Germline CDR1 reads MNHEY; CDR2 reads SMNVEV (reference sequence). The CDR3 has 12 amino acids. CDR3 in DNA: TGTGCCAGCAGAGTCTCCGTCGATGAGCAGTTCTTC. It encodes CASRVSVDEQFF.

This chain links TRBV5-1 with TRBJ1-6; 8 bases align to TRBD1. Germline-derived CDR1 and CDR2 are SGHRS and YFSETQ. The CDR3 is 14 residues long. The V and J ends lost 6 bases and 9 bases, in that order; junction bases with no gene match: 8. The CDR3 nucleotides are TGCGCCAGCACGGACAGGGCCGGAACTTCACCCCTCCACTTT. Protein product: CASTDRAGTSPLHF.

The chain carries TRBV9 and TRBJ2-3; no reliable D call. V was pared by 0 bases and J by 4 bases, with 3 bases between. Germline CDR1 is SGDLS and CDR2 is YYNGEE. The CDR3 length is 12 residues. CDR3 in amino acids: CASSVAADTQYF. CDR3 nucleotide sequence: TGTGCCAGCAGCGTAGCGGCAGATACGCAGTATTTT.

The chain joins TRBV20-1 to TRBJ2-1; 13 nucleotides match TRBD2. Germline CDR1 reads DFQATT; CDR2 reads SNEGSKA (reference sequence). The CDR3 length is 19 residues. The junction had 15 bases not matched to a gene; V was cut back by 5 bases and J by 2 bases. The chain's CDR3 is CSADGTGTSGTWAYNEQFF. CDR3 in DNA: TGCAGTGCTGACGGGACCGGGACTAGCGGGACGTGGGCCTACAATGAGCAGTTCTTC.

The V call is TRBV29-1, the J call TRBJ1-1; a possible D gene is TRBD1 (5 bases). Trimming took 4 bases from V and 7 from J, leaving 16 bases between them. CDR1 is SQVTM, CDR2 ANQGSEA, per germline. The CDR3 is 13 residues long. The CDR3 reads CSVAYSGTLEAFF. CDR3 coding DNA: TGCAGCGTTGCTTATTCAGGGACCCTTGAAGCTTTCTTT. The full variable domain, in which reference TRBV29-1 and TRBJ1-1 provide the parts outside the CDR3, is SAVISQKPSRDICQRGTSLTIQCQVDSQVTMMFWYRQQPGQSLTLIATANQGSEATYESGFVIDKFPISRPNLTFSTLTVSNMSPEDSSIYLCSVAYSGTLEAFFGQGTRLTVV.

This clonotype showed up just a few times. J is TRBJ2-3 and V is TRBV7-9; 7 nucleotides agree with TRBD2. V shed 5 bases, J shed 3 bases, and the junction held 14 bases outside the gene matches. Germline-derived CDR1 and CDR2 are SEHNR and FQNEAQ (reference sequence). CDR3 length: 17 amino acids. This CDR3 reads CASSPGIVAGQTDTQYF. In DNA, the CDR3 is TGTGCCAGCAGCCCCGGAATTGTAGCGGGCCAGACAGATACGCAGTATTTT.

The DNA of the CDR3 is TGTGCCAGCAGTGGAACTAGCGGGGCAGATACGCAGTATTTT. Encoded protein: CASSGTSGADTQYF. The chain is built from TRBV6-4 and TRBJ2-3; 10 bases fit TRBD2. Germline CDR1 and CDR2: MRHNA and SNTAGT. Trimming cost V 4 bases and J 4 bases; bases outside gene matches: 2. This CDR3 comprises 14 residues.

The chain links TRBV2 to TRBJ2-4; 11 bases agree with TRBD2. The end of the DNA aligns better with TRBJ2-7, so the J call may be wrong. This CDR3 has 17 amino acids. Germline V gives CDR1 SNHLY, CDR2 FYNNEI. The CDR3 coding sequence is TGTGCCAGCACTACCCCTGTACTAGCGGGAGATGTCTACGAGCAGTACTTC. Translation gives CASTTPVLAGDVYEQYF.